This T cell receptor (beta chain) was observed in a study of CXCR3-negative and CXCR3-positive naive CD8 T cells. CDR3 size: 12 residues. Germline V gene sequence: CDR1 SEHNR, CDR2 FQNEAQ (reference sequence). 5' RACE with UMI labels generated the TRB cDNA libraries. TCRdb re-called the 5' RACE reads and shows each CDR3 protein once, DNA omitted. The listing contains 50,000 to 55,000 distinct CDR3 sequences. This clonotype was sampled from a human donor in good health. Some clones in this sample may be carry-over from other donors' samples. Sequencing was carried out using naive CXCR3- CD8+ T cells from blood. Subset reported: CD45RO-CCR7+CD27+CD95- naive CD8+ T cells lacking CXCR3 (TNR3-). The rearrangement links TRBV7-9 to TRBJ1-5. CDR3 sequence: CASSPSNQPQHF.